These 28 T cell receptor beta chains originate from one sample sequenced in a study of cytotoxic CD8 clonotypes in ibrutinib-treated CLL. The method was immunoSEQ multiplex PCR; TCRdb's version includes in-frame clones alone and lacks a portion of them. There are fewer than 90,000 clones in the sample; approximately 71% occur only once, and roughly 5.7% lies in the top ten. Specimen: PBMCs, collected after 12 months of ibrutinib treatment. These receptors came from a human donor with chronic lymphocytic leukemia.

This rearrangement joins TRBV2 to TRBJ1-6, with 12 nucleotides matching TRBD1. This CDR3 is built from 16 residues. Germline V gives CDR1 SNHLY, CDR2 FYNNEI. The J segment lost 11 bases and the V segment lost 7 bases, leaving 12 bases of the junction unmatched. The CDR3 DNA reads as TGTGCCAGCACCCTGGGACAGGGGGCCTTAAGGCCACCCCTCCACTTT. This translates into CASTLGQGALRPPLHF.

In DNA, the CDR3 is TGTGCCAGCAGCGGGGACACCAACTATGGCTACACCTTC. It is translated as CASSGDTNYGYTF. The chain uses TRBV5-4 and TRBJ1-2, with D tentatively TRBD1 (6 bases). Trimming took off 4 bases at V and 2 bases at J, with 9 bases between the two ends. Germline values: CDR1 SGHNT, CDR2 YYREEE (reference sequence). This CDR3 has 13 residues.

The V call is TRBV19, the J call TRBJ2-3; D is undetermined. The germline V gene encodes CDR1 LNHDA and CDR2 SQIVND (reference sequence). The CDR3 runs 14 residues. V gave up 3 bases and J gave up 2 bases, with 9 bases separating them. This CDR3 is CASSITEPTDTQYF. The CDR3 DNA reads as TGTGCCAGTAGTATTACTGAACCCACAGATACGCAGTATTTT.

The chain has TRBV28 and TRBJ1-6; D gene uncertain. This CDR3 has 14 residues. Germline-derived CDR1 and CDR2 are MDHEN and SYDVKM. The germline V and J ends were trimmed by 10 bases and 4 bases, with 14 bases remaining between them. The CDR3 loop reads CATQARRYNSPLHF. The CDR3, as DNA: TGTGCCACCCAGGCCAGGCGGTATAATTCACCCCTCCACTTT. Together with reference TRBV28 and TRBJ1-6, the CDR3 gives the full variable domain: DVKVTQSSRYLVKRTGEKVFLECVQDMDHENMFWYRQDPGLGLRLIYFSYDVKMKEKGDIPEGYSVSREKKERFSLILESASTNQTSMYLCATQARRYNSPLHFGNGTRLTVT.

V is TRBV19 and J is TRBJ1-4; 10 nucleotides match TRBD1. There are 14 residues in the CDR3. J lost 10 bases, V lost 9 bases, and 11 bases had no gene match. In germline, CDR1 is LNHDA, CDR2 SQIVND (reference sequence). For the CDR3, the DNA is TGTGCCAGCGACACCGGGACAGGGGACCTAAAACTGTTTTTT. It translates to CASDTGTGDLKLFF. Based on the CDR3 plus reference TRBV19 and TRBJ1-4, the full variable domain is DGGITQSPKYLFRKEGQNVTLSCEQNLNHDAMYWYRQDPGQGLRLIYYSQIVNDFQKGDIAEGYSVSREKKESFPLTVTSAQKNPTAFYLCASDTGTGDLKLFFGSGTQLSVL.

The CDR3 region has the DNA TGTGCCAGCTCAGCACGACCCGGGACACCTTACAATGAGCAGTTCTTC. Translation: CASSARPGTPYNEQFF. J is TRBJ2-1 and V is TRBV18; the D gene is possibly TRBD1 (6 bases). This CDR3 spans 16 amino acids. Germline V lookup: CDR1 KGHSH, CDR2 LQKENI. The ends were cut back, 5 bases at V and 4 bases at J, with 18 bases in the middle.

The chain links TRBV7-2 to TRBJ2-4, with D possibly being TRBD1 or TRBD2 (6 bases each). The CDR3 runs to 15 residues. The germline V gene encodes CDR1 SGHTA and CDR2 FQGNSA. Trimming shortened V by 5 bases and J by 9 bases, and 20 bases separated the two germline ends. The CDR3 coding sequence is TGTGCCAGCAGCAAGGGGGGTAGCTTAACGGGCATTCAGTACTTC. Translated, it gives CASSKGGSLTGIQYF.

This clone occurred a few times. The V gene is TRBV9, the J gene TRBJ2-1, with no clear D. This CDR3 is built from 13 residues. From germline, CDR1 is SGDLS and CDR2 YYNGEE. Trimming left V 0 bases short and J 4 bases short, with 5 bases between. CDR3 sequence reads: CASSVGQYNEQFF. The CDR3, as DNA: TGTGCCAGCAGCGTAGGTCAGTACAATGAGCAGTTCTTC.

V usage is TRBV6-4 and J usage is TRBJ1-2, with D uncertain. V lost 5 bases and J lost 8, with 18 bases in between. Germline CDR1 is MRHNA and CDR2 is SNTAGT. This CDR3 contains 14 residues. The CDR3 spells CASSPSFNTGGYTF. Here the CDR3 DNA reads TGTGCCAGCAGTCCCAGTTTTAACACGGGGGGCTACACCTTC.

The chain is built from TRBV5-4 and TRBJ1-1; D is unresolved. Per the germline V gene, CDR1 is SGHNT and CDR2 is YYREEE (reference sequence). This CDR3 has 13 amino acids. V lost 2 bases and J 1 base, leaving 6 bases between the germline ends. The CDR3 protein is CASSFVTNTEAFF. Written as DNA, the CDR3 is TGTGCCAGCAGCTTCGTGACGAACACTGAAGCTTTCTTT.

The genes are TRBV5-4 and TRBJ2-3; 8 bases map to TRBD1. The CDR3 length is 13 residues. J gave up 14 bases and V 4 bases, and 12 bases lay outside the gene matches. Looked up from germline, CDR1 is SGHNT and CDR2 is YYREEE (reference sequence). The CDR3 region has the DNA TGTGCCAGCAGCCTATTCGGACAGGGATGGTTGTATTTT. Translation: CASSLFGQGWLYF.

V usage is TRBV21-1 and J usage is TRBJ1-1. TRBV21-1 is noted as a pseudogene. The CDR3 runs 12 residues. The CDR3 reads CARPGEGTEAFF. DNA of the CDR3: TGTGCCCGTCCAGGGGAGGGCACTGAAGCTTTCTTT.

The V gene is TRBV4-1, the J gene TRBJ1-1; possibly TRBD1 for D (5 bases). This CDR3 comprises 17 residues. The ends were cut back, 0 bases at V and 4 bases at J, with 18 bases in the middle. Germline-derived CDR1 and CDR2 are MGHRA and YSYEKL. The CDR3 nucleotides are TGCGCCAGCAGCCAAGAGGTAGGCGGCAGGGTCAGCACTGAAGCTTTCTTT. It encodes CASSQEVGGRVSTEAFF.

The V gene is TRBV7-2, the J gene TRBJ1-6, with TRBD1 matching 7 bases. Unmatched junction bases numbered 10, after V lost 4 bases and J lost 7 bases. The CDR3 is 16 residues long. Germline CDR1 reads SGHTA; CDR2 reads FQGNSA. CDR3 in DNA: TGTGCCAGCAGCTACCTTTCGACAGGGACGAATTCACCCCTCCACTTT. It specifies CASSYLSTGTNSPLHF. The whole variable domain, remainder taken from reference TRBV7-2 and TRBJ1-6, is GAGVSQSPSNKVTEKGKDVELRCDPISGHTALYWYRQSLGQGLEFLIYFQGNSAPDKSGLPSDRFSAERTGGSVSTLTIQRTQQEDSAVYLCASSYLSTGTNSPLHFGNGTRLTVT.

The chain is built from TRBV20-1 and TRBJ2-7; TRBD1 matches 8 bases. The CDR3 consists of 11 residues. Trimming took 4 bases from V and 12 from J; bases not matched to a gene: 8. Germline CDR1 and CDR2: DFQATT and SNEGSKA (reference sequence). DNA of the CDR3: TGCAGTGCTACCCCCAGGGGGCCTTTGTACTTC. Its protein is CSATPRGPLYF.

The chain carries TRBV10-3 and TRBJ2-7; TRBD1 matches 7 bases. Germline-derived CDR1 and CDR2 are ENHRY and SYGVKD. The CDR3 is 14 residues long. The junction had 9 bases not matched to a gene; V was cut back by 6 bases and J by 4 bases. Written as DNA, the CDR3 is TGTGCCATCAGGAGTCTAGGGACAGTGTACGAGCAGTACTTC. This gives the protein CAIRSLGTVYEQYF.

This clone showed up just a few times. V is TRBV5-1 and J is TRBJ1-1, with D possibly TRBD1 on 5 matching bases. The CDR3 consists of 13 residues. Trimming shortened V by 0 bases and J by 6 bases, and 9 bases separated the two germline ends. Germline assignment: CDR1 SGHRS and CDR2 YFSETQ. The CDR3 reads CASSLARGAEAFF. The CDR3 DNA sequence: TGCGCCAGCAGCTTGGCCCGGGGCGCTGAAGCTTTCTTT.

The V and J genes are TRBV5-4 and TRBJ1-2; 7 bases agree with TRBD1. Germline V lookup: CDR1 SGHNT, CDR2 YYREEE (reference sequence). The CDR3 is 15 amino acids. V dropped 0 bases and J dropped 8; count of bases not matched to a gene: 10. DNA of the CDR3: TGTGCCAGCAGCTTGGAGGCCAGGGGGACGGAAGGCTACACCTTC. This translates into CASSLEARGTEGYTF.

V is TRBV28 and J is TRBJ2-6; the D gene is possibly TRBD1 (6 bases). There are 16 residues in the CDR3. Trimming cost V 5 bases and J 0 bases, with 11 bases left between them. In germline, CDR1 is MDHEN, CDR2 SYDVKM. In DNA form, the CDR3 reads TGTGCCAGCAGTCCTGGACAGTCCTCTGGGGCCAACGTCCTGACTTTC. It yields the protein CASSPGQSSGANVLTF.

This clone came up once. The CDR3 is CAASSGGGYNEQFF. The CDR3 bases are TGTGCCGCCAGTAGTGGAGGGGGGTACAATGAGCAGTTCTTC. The V gene is TRBV19, the J gene TRBJ2-1, with D perhaps assigned TRBD1 or TRBD2 (6 bases each). This CDR3 is built from 14 residues. V gave up 11 bases and J gave up 4 bases, with 18 bases separating them. CDR1 and CDR2 from the germline V gene are LNHDA and SQIVND (reference sequence).

This sequence joins TRBV7-9 and TRBJ1-1, with D uncertain. Trimming took 4 bases from V and 2 from J, leaving 8 bases between them. Germline values: CDR1 SEHNR, CDR2 FQNEAQ (reference sequence). This CDR3 has 13 amino acids. The CDR3 DNA reads as TGTGCCAGCAGCTCCCGAATTAACACTGAAGCTTTCTTT. Encoded protein: CASSSRINTEAFF.

The chain carries TRBV11-2 and TRBJ2-2; a possible D gene is TRBD2 (5 bases). V lost 3 bases and J lost 4, with 6 bases in between. Germline lookup yields CDR1 SGHAT and CDR2 FQNNGV. The CDR3 contains 13 residues. The CDR3: CASSFEGTGELFF. The CDR3 bases are TGTGCCAGCAGCTTTGAGGGCACCGGGGAGCTGTTTTTT.

The V and J genes are TRBV20-1 and TRBJ1-1; D call uncertain. V lost 4 bases and J 6 bases, leaving 3 bases between the germline ends. The CDR3 totals 9 residues. CDR1 and CDR2 from the germline V gene are DFQATT and SNEGSKA (reference sequence). CDR3 sequence: CSATAEAFF. CDR3 nucleotide sequence: TGCAGTGCTACCGCTGAAGCTTTCTTT.

The chain recombines TRBV6-1 with TRBJ2-7, with D possibly being TRBD1 or TRBD2 (5 bases each). V was clipped by 6 bases and J by 3 bases, with 18 bases between them. The CDR3 loop spans 15 amino acids. The germline V gene encodes CDR1 MNHNS and CDR2 SASEGT. The CDR3 DNA reads TGTGCCAGCAGCGAAACCACGGGACCCCTCTACGAGCAGTACTTC. Its translation: CASSETTGPLYEQYF.

The chain recombines TRBV6-1 with TRBJ2-3; D is ambiguous. The ends were cut back, 3 bases at V and 5 bases at J, with 12 bases in the middle. CDR3 length equals 14 residues. Germline loops: CDR1 MNHNS, CDR2 SASEGT. As DNA, the CDR3 is TGTGCCAGCAGTGAGGGGTCCGGTCGAGATACGCAGTATTTT. This sequence encodes CASSEGSGRDTQYF.

The J gene is TRBJ1-2, the V gene TRBV7-8; TRBD1 matches 8 bases. CDR3 length: 18 amino acids. Germline-derived CDR1 and CDR2 are SGHVS and FQNEAQ. With 4 bases clipped from V and 1 base from J, the junction kept 14 bases outside the gene matches. The CDR3 sequence is CASSYPTGTGTYNYGYTF. CDR3 DNA sequence: TGTGCCAGCAGCTATCCGACCGGGACAGGAACATATAACTATGGCTACACCTTC.

The chain carries TRBV5-4 and TRBJ1-3; 10 bases are a match to TRBD1. V dropped 4 bases and J dropped 3; count of bases not matched to a gene: 13. Germline V gene data show CDR1 as SGHNT and CDR2 as YYREEE (reference sequence). The CDR3 runs to 18 residues. Written as DNA, the CDR3 is TGTGCCAGCAGCGTTGCCCCCGGGACAGGGGCTGGTGGAAACACCATATATTTT. Its protein is CASSVAPGTGAGGNTIYF.

The V gene is TRBV6-5, the J gene TRBJ2-3, with 10 nucleotides matching TRBD2. The CDR3 length is 16 residues. Germline CDR1 and CDR2: MNHEY and SVGAGI. V shed 0 bases and J 6 bases; nucleotides not matched to a gene: 6. Here the CDR3 reads CASSYSTQRGGDTQYF. The CDR3 coding sequence is TGTGCCAGCAGTTACTCAACGCAGCGGGGGGGGGATACGCAGTATTTT.